These 28 T cell receptor beta chains came from one sample sequenced in a study of T-cell reconstitution after alpha-beta-depleted transplantation in children. As it was prepared, the TCRbeta library received unique molecular identifiers. TCRdb fed the PCR reads into MiXCR, producing one record per CDR3 protein. The sample lists about 470,000 distinct CDR3 sequences, 43% seen once, with 27% in the top ten. The sequences come from PBMCs, collected before TCRalphabeta/CD19-depleted stem cell transplant. The receptors shown here come from a girl aged 2-10 years with aplastic anemia, due to receive a stem cell transplant.

The chain carries TRBV11-2 and TRBJ2-3, with 7 bases matching TRBD2. CDR3 length: 16 residues. Losses at the gene ends were 3 bases for V and 0 bases for J; bases not matched to a gene: 6. Germline lookup yields CDR1 SGHAT and CDR2 FQNNGV. CDR3 residues: CASSFPLAPSTDTQYF. The CDR3 DNA is TGTGCCAGCAGCTTCCCACTAGCGCCAAGCACAGATACGCAGTATTTT. Supplemented by reference TRBV11-2 and TRBJ2-3, the full variable domain reads EAGVAQSPRYKIIEKRQSVAFWCNPISGHATLYWYQQILGQGPKLLIQFQNNGVVDDSQLPKDRFSAERLKGVDSTLKIQPAKLEDSAVYLCASSFPLAPSTDTQYFGPGTRLTVL.

This clonotype was counted a few times. Here the CDR3 reads CASSQFRNTEAFF. The CDR3 bases are TGCGCCAGCAGCCAATTCAGGAACACTGAAGCTTTCTTT. V usage is TRBV4-1 and J usage is TRBJ1-1, with no clear D. The germline V gene has CDR1 MGHRA and CDR2 YSYEKL. The CDR3 is 13 amino acids. Trimming took 2 bases from V and 1 from J, leaving 5 bases between them.

This clonotype was found many times. This chain links TRBV5-6 with TRBJ2-5; D is possibly TRBD2 (6 bases). Trimming removed 0 bases at V and 0 bases at J, with 6 bases between. Germline-derived CDR1 and CDR2 are SGHDT and YYEEEE. The CDR3 loop spans 14 amino acids. The CDR3 DNA sequence: TGTGCCAGCAGCTTGGCGGGGGACCAAGAGACCCAGTACTTC. As protein: CASSLAGDQETQYF.

The chain couples TRBV15 to TRBJ1-1; the D is unclear. The CDR3 runs 13 residues. CDR1 is LNHNV, CDR2 YYDKDF, per germline (reference sequence). Deletions cut 6 bases from V and 0 bases from J, with 8 bases between. The CDR3 nucleotides read TGTGCCACCAGGTATGAGGTGAACACTGAAGCTTTCTTT. Translation gives CATRYEVNTEAFF.

The table lists this clonotype with a few counts. CDR3 loop: CASSRLPVSNQPQHF. CDR3 nucleotides: TGTGCCAGCAGTCGCCTCCCAGTTAGCAATCAGCCCCAGCATTTT. The gene calls are TRBV27 and TRBJ1-5; D call uncertain. The CDR3 is 15 amino acids. Trimming cost V 5 bases and J 0 bases, with 11 bases left between them. In germline, CDR1 is MNHEY, CDR2 SMNVEV (reference sequence).

The V and J genes are TRBV29-1 and TRBJ2-5, with D possibly being TRBD2 (6 bases). Germline V gene lookup returns CDR1 SQVTM and CDR2 ANQGSEA. Trimming removed 4 bases from V and 4 bases from J, with 16 bases in between. The CDR3 contains 14 residues. CDR3 in DNA: TGCAGCGTTGTCGGTGGAGGGGTTGGAGAGACCCAGTACTTC. It codes for CSVVGGGVGETQYF.

This clonotype was observed a few times. The chain uses TRBV10-3 and TRBJ2-3; D call uncertain. The CDR3 loop spans 14 amino acids. Trimming cost V 5 bases and J 8 bases, with 17 bases left between them. From germline, CDR1 is ENHRY and CDR2 SYGVKD. Here the CDR3 DNA reads TGTGCCATCAGTCAGCAGGACCGGAGTATTACGCAGTATTTT. Residues: CAISQQDRSITQYF.

The rearrangement joins TRBV3-1 to TRBJ2-3; a weak D match, TRBD2 (7 bases). The V gene's germline CDR1 is LGHDT and CDR2 YNNKEL (reference sequence). CDR3 length: 14 residues. Trimming took off 8 bases at V and 4 bases at J, with 16 bases between the two ends. CDR3 bases: TGTGCCAGCGGTGAACAGGGAGGGGCAGATACGCAGTATTTT. It specifies CASGEQGGADTQYF.

This clonotype was observed a few times. The chain combines TRBV5-4 with TRBJ2-1, with D possibly matching TRBD2 (5 bases). V shed 5 bases and J shed 2 bases, with 8 bases lying between them. CDR3 length: 13 amino acids. Per germline, CDR1 SGHNT and CDR2 YYREEE (reference sequence). The CDR3 here is CASRPGTYNEQFF. CDR3 DNA: TGTGCCAGCAGGCCCGGGACCTACAATGAGCAGTTCTTC.

The CDR3 DNA follows: TGTGCCATCAGTGGGACAGGGCCGGGGGACTATGGCTACACCTTC. It is translated as CAISGTGPGDYGYTF. V is TRBV10-3 and J is TRBJ1-2; 8 bases map to TRBD1. J was trimmed by 3 bases and V by 4 bases; bases with no gene match: 7. Germline values: CDR1 ENHRY, CDR2 SYGVKD. The CDR3 length is 15 residues.

The chain recombines TRBV25-1 with TRBJ1-3, with D unresolved. Germline V gene lookup returns CDR1 MGHDK and CDR2 SYGVNS. The CDR3 extends over 12 amino acids. V was shortened by 7 bases and J by 4 bases, with 8 bases between the two germline ends. CDR3 nucleotides: TGTGCCAGCATCAGTGGCGGAAACACCATATATTTT. Encoded protein: CASISGGNTIYF.

The chain employs TRBV5-1 and TRBJ1-1; possible D gene TRBD1, 6 bases. Germline assignment: CDR1 SGHRS and CDR2 YFSETQ. CDR3 size: 16 residues. The V gene lost 0 bases and the J gene lost 3 bases, with 15 bases spanning the gap. The CDR3 spells CASSLAQGQTYTEAFF. DNA for the CDR3: TGCGCCAGCAGCTTGGCCCAAGGACAGACGTACACTGAAGCTTTCTTT.

The V call is TRBV20-1, the J call TRBJ2-7, with D tentatively TRBD1 (5 bases). The CDR3 sequence is 14 residues long. CDR1 and CDR2 (germline): DFQATT, SNEGSKA (reference sequence). Trimming shortened V by 2 bases and J by 2 bases, and 13 bases separated the two germline ends. CDR3 sequence: CSARLGQDPYEQYF. In nucleotides, the CDR3 is TGCAGTGCTAGACTGGGGCAGGACCCCTACGAGCAGTACTTC.

The chain recombines TRBV28 with TRBJ1-5; possibly TRBD1 for D (6 bases). The length of the CDR3 is 17 residues. Between the trimmed V and J ends, which lost 3 bases and 5 bases, there was a span of 20 bases. Germline CDR1 reads MDHEN; CDR2 reads SYDVKM. The DNA for the CDR3 is TGTGCCAGCAGTTTTCGTGAGCAGCGAGGGGGATATCAGCCCCAGCATTTT. It encodes CASSFREQRGGYQPQHF.

The genes are TRBV12-3 or TRBV12-4 and TRBJ1-1, with TRBD1 as a possible D gene (5 bases). The V gene lost 5 bases and the J gene lost 7 bases, with 11 bases spanning the gap. The CDR3 totals 12 residues. The CDR3 nucleotides read TGTGCCAGCAGTCCCGGGACGGATGAAGCTTTCTTT. Translated, it gives CASSPGTDEAFF.

The chain is built from TRBV28 and TRBJ1-4; D perhaps matches TRBD1 (5 bases). Germline values: CDR1 MDHEN, CDR2 SYDVKM. V was clipped by 8 bases and J by 3 bases, with 10 bases between them. The CDR3 runs to 13 residues. The CDR3 DNA is TGTGCCAGCGGGGGGGGGGCTAATGAAAAACTGTTTTTT. Translating it yields CASGGGANEKLFF.

This clonotype appeared a few times. The chain uses TRBV20-1 and TRBJ2-2; D may be TRBD1 (6 bases). Trimming removed 6 bases at V and 6 bases at J, with 14 bases between. CDR1 DFQATT and CDR2 SNEGSKA come from the germline V gene (reference sequence). There are 13 residues in the CDR3. Here the CDR3 DNA reads TGCAGTGCAATACAGGGATCTCCCGGGGAGCTGTTTTTT. Amino acids: CSAIQGSPGELFF.

This clonotype was seen ten or more times. This chain joins TRBV10-2 and TRBJ2-5; D is possibly TRBD1 or TRBD2 (5 bases each). Trimming shortened V by 6 bases and J by 5 bases, and 13 bases separated the two germline ends. The germline V gene encodes CDR1 WSHSY and CDR2 SAAADI. This CDR3 contains 13 residues. CDR3 bases: TGCGCCAGCAGGACGTCCGGGACGGAGACCCAGTACTTC. Residues: CASRTSGTETQYF.

The V call is TRBV20-1, the J call TRBJ2-7; TRBD2 matches at 8 bases. CDR1 DFQATT and CDR2 SNEGSKA come from the germline V gene (reference sequence). The CDR3 covers 14 residues. V lost 5 bases to trimming and J lost 5 bases; unmatched junction nucleotides: 11. DNA for the CDR3: TGCAGTGCTGCTGTAACGGGAGGGCTTGACGAGCAGTACTTC. Translated: CSAAVTGGLDEQYF.

J is TRBJ1-2 and V is TRBV12-1; the listed D gene, TRBD1, was not tested against the DNA. TRBV12-1 constitutes a pseudogene. The CDR3 has 15 amino acids. CDR3 sequence reads: CASSAEDGGAYGYTF. CDR3 bases: TGTGCCAGCAGCGCTGAGGACGGGGGTGCCTATGGCTACACCTTC.

This clonotype was counted a few times. The V call is TRBV6-1, the J call TRBJ2-1, with TRBD2 matching over 8 bases. Per germline, CDR1 MNHNS and CDR2 SASEGT. J was trimmed by 8 bases and V by 8 bases; bases with no gene match: 14. CDR3 size: 15 residues. CDR3 sequence (DNA): TGTGCCAGCCGAAACTCCGGGACTAGAAGCGATGAGCAGTTCTTC. Encoded protein: CASRNSGTRSDEQFF.

This clonotype appeared many times. This chain connects TRBV18 to TRBJ1-3; no definite D call. CDR3 length: 15 amino acids. Germline loops: CDR1 KGHSH, CDR2 LQKENI. With 4 bases removed from V and 0 bases from J, the gap between germline ends came to 10 bases. The CDR3 nucleotides read TGTGCCAGCTCACTCATGACGGACTCTGGAAACACCATATATTTT. Translating it yields CASSLMTDSGNTIYF.

This clonotype was recorded at least ten times. V usage is TRBV12-3 or TRBV12-4 and J usage is TRBJ1-2; no clear D. The CDR3 loop spans 11 amino acids. V dropped 6 bases and J dropped 5 bases, with 7 bases sitting between them. The CDR3 here is CASSQTYGYTF. In nucleotides, the CDR3 is TGTGCCAGCAGCCAGACGTATGGCTACACCTTC.

This chain joins TRBV24-1 and TRBJ2-1; possible D gene TRBD2, 6 bases. The CDR3 length is 17 residues. V was clipped by 4 bases and J by 3 bases, with 18 bases between them. Germline V gives CDR1 KGHDR, CDR2 SFDVKD. CDR3 DNA: TGTGCCACCAGTGACGCTGGGACTCTCGGAGACTACAATGAGCAGTTCTTC. Translating gives CATSDAGTLGDYNEQFF.

There are many counts of this clonotype. V usage is TRBV18 and J usage is TRBJ2-4, with D possibly being TRBD2 (5 bases). V was trimmed by 2 bases and J by 1 base, leaving 9 bases between them. The length of the CDR3 is 15 residues. Germline V gene sequence: CDR1 KGHSH, CDR2 LQKENI. The CDR3 region is CASSPEGLAKNIQYF. DNA of the CDR3: TGTGCCAGCTCACCAGAGGGTTTGGCCAAAAACATTCAGTACTTC.

This chain connects TRBV12-3 or TRBV12-4 to TRBJ1-1; D may be TRBD1 (6 bases). The CDR3 has 15 residues. Trimming removed 3 bases at V and 1 base at J, with 12 bases between. CDR3 sequence (DNA): TGTGCCAGCAGTTTCGGGGGCCCGGGGAACACTGAAGCTTTCTTT. The encoded protein is CASSFGGPGNTEAFF.

This clonotype has at least ten counts. The chain couples TRBV28 to TRBJ2-7; 7 positions agree with TRBD2. Trimming cost V 2 bases and J 7 bases; bases outside gene matches: 8. Germline loops: CDR1 MDHEN, CDR2 SYDVKM. This CDR3 has 14 residues. CDR3 loop: CASSLSGVQGEQYF. The CDR3, as DNA: TGTGCCAGCAGTTTAAGCGGGGTCCAAGGGGAGCAGTACTTC.

The rearrangement uses TRBV28 and TRBJ1-5; maybe TRBD1 (5 bases). The CDR3 loop spans 14 amino acids. V shed 7 bases and J shed 3 bases, with 13 bases lying between them. Germline-derived CDR1 and CDR2 are MDHEN and SYDVKM. As DNA, the CDR3 is TGTGCCAGCACCGGGGGGACGGTCAATCAGCCCCAGCATTTT. Translated: CASTGGTVNQPQHF.